These 32 T cell receptor beta chains were sequenced from one sample in a study of tumor-infiltrating lymphocytes in primary liver carcinoma. Extraction also yielded germline DNA, while blood RNA was obtained from unsorted whole blood. A constant-region primer primed TCR beta cDNA synthesis from 500 ng of total RNA. Amplification in three nested multiplex PCR rounds with slightly modified ARM-PCR gave rise to TCR beta libraries. The first two PCR rounds, roughly 9 cycles each, used TRBV1-TRBV30 forward primers and a C-beta reverse primer. MiXCR, run by TCRdb on the multiplex PCR reads, gives a single entry per CDR3 protein. The data show about 300,000 distinct CDR3 sequences, with approximately 65% seen just once and about 9.4% held by the top ten. Sample: peripheral blood. The receptors here all came from a man aged 35-49 years with primary liver carcinoma and hepatitis B virus infection.

The sample holds a few counts of this clonotype. This sequence may be a read error, since a much larger clone differs from it by one base. The chain recombines TRBV12-3 or TRBV12-4 with TRBJ2-2; weak D call: TRBD1 (6 bases). The CDR3 sequence is 15 residues long. V gave up 4 bases and J gave up 7 bases, with 16 bases separating them. CDR3 protein: CASSSQGGFVGELFF. The CDR3 nucleotides are TGTGCCAGCAGTTCCCAAGGGGGATTCGTCGGGGAGCTGTTTTTT.

Remarks on this clonotype: Since the CDR3 does not end with the conserved phenylalanine or tryptophan, this likely comes from a read error. The J gene is TRBJ2-5, the V gene TRBV7-8; no clear D. Germline V gene data show CDR1 as SGHVS and CDR2 as FQNEAQ. The CDR3 sequence is 11 residues long. V lost 5 bases to trimming and J lost 4 bases, with 5 bases between them. CDR3 in amino acids: CASSQRETQYL. The DNA for the CDR3 is TGTGCCAGCAGCCAACGAGAGACCCAGTACCTC.

The J gene is TRBJ2-2, the V gene TRBV5-4, with 10 bases aligning to TRBD2. This CDR3 contains 16 residues. Germline CDR1 reads SGHNT; CDR2 reads YYREEE (reference sequence). Trimming cost V 4 bases and J 8 bases; bases outside gene matches: 11. As DNA, the CDR3 is TGTGCCAGCAGCGACGGGACTAGCGAGAGGGAGGGGGAGCTGTTTTTT. This gives the protein CASSDGTSEREGELFF.

The chain has TRBV30 and TRBJ1-5; weak D call: TRBD1 (5 bases). The CDR3 loop spans 17 amino acids. V lost 0 bases, J lost 0 bases, and 15 bases lay in between. Per the germline V gene, CDR1 is GTSNPN and CDR2 is SVGIG (reference sequence). The chain's CDR3 is CAWSVDRTPTSNQPQHF. The CDR3 region has the DNA TGTGCCTGGAGTGTGGACCGGACACCAACTAGCAATCAGCCCCAGCATTTT.

Concerning this clonotype: In this CDR3 the conserved last residue, phenylalanine or tryptophan, is missing, so a read error is likely. This chain links TRBV10-3 with TRBJ1-1, with 8 positions matching TRBD1. The CDR3 contains 14 residues. Germline V lookup: CDR1 ENHRY, CDR2 SYGVKD. CDR3 sequence (DNA): TGTGCCATCAGCGGACAGGGTCTGAACACTGAGGCTTTCATT. Amino acid sequence: CAISGQGLNTEAFI.

V is TRBV11-1 and J is TRBJ2-1; TRBD2 agrees at 7 bases. V lost 3 bases, J lost 9 bases, and 5 bases stayed unmatched. The germline V gene encodes CDR1 SGHAT and CDR2 FQDESV (reference sequence). The CDR3 has 13 residues. The CDR3 region is CASSFAGVCEQFF. The CDR3 DNA reads TGTGCCAGCAGCTTCGCGGGGGTCTGTGAGCAGTTCTTC.

V gene TRBV29-1 combines with J gene TRBJ1-1; D gene ambiguous. The CDR3 extends over 13 amino acids. CDR1 and CDR2 from the germline V gene are SQVTM and ANQGSEA. DNA for the CDR3: TGCAGTTCGGATGGTAGCACGGACACTGAAGCTTTCTTT. Translation gives CSSDGSTDTEAFF.

A note on this clonotype: This clone may be a read error of a much larger clone one base away. The chain couples TRBV6-2 or TRBV6-3 to TRBJ2-2; D is unresolved. Trimming removed 5 bases at V and 5 bases at J, with 12 bases between. Germline CDR1 reads MNHEY; CDR2 reads SVGEGT. CDR3 length: 14 amino acids. The CDR3 sequence: CASSPGKDTGELFF. The CDR3 DNA sequence: TGTGCCAGCAGTCCCGGAAAAGATACCGGGGAGCTGTTTTTT.

In its sample, this clonotype was seen many times. The rearrangement links TRBV11-1 to TRBJ1-1; D remains ambiguous. V lost 1 base and J 0 bases, leaving 9 bases between the germline ends. CDR1 is SGHAT, CDR2 FQDESV, per germline (reference sequence). The CDR3 extends over 15 amino acids. CDR3 sequence (DNA): TGTGCCAGCAGCTTAGGAGCGAGGGTGAACACTGAAGCTTTCTTT. It specifies CASSLGARVNTEAFF. Looking up the rest from reference TRBV11-1 and TRBJ1-1 gives the full variable domain: EAEVAQSPRYKITEKSQAVAFWCDPISGHATLYWYRQILGQGPELLVQFQDESVVDDSQLPKDRFSAERLKGVDSTLKIQPAELGDSAMYLCASSLGARVNTEAFFGQGTRLTVV.

The chain couples TRBV29-1 to TRBJ1-2; D might be TRBD1 (6 bases). The CDR3 runs to 12 residues. Germline values: CDR1 SQVTM, CDR2 ANQGSEA. With 5 bases removed from V and 10 bases from J, the gap between germline ends came to 17 bases. CDR3 DNA: TGCAGCGTTAGAGGGGGGGCTAGGGACTACACCTTC. This sequence encodes CSVRGGARDYTF. The variable domain in full, with the rest retrieved from reference TRBV29-1 and TRBJ1-2, is SAVISQKPSRDICQRGTSLTIQCQVDSQVTMMFWYRQQPGQSLTLIATANQGSEATYESGFVIDKFPISRPNLTFSTLTVSNMSPEDSSIYLCSVRGGARDYTFGSGTRLTVV.

This rearrangement joins TRBV7-8 to TRBJ1-3, with 8 bases fitting TRBD1. The CDR3 totals 16 residues. With V trimmed by 1 base and J by 3 bases, 5 bases remained unmatched. CDR1 SGHVS and CDR2 FQNEAQ come from the germline V gene. In DNA form, the CDR3 reads TGTGCCAGCAGCTTAGAGACAGGGGTGGATGGAAACACCATATATTTT. Protein sequence: CASSLETGVDGNTIYF.

With respect to this clonotype: One base away lies a much larger clone, so this may be a sequencing read error. The chain recombines TRBV6-1 with TRBJ2-7; D is unclear. This CDR3 comprises 15 residues. V dropped 6 bases and J dropped 3 bases, with 18 bases sitting between them. The germline V gene has CDR1 MNHNS and CDR2 SASEGT. The CDR3 loop is CASSGSSERFYEQYF. The DNA for the CDR3 is TGTGCCAGCAGCGGATCATCGGAACGGTTCTACGAGCAGTACTTC.

With regard to this clonotype: A much larger clone lies one base from this, so it may be a read error. This chain uses TRBV29-1 with TRBJ1-4; TRBD1 matches at 7 bases. The CDR3 is made up of 13 amino acids. Germline CDR1 is SQVTM and CDR2 is ANQGSEA. V lost 5 bases and J lost 5; bases outside the gene matches: 5. Here the CDR3 DNA reads TGCAGCGTTCGGGGACAGCGGAATGAAAAACTGTTTTTT. This codes for CSVRGQRNEKLFF.

The rearrangement uses TRBV4-2 and TRBJ2-7; D gene unclear. The CDR3 is 13 amino acids. Trimming took off 3 bases at V and 7 bases at J, with 13 bases between the two ends. Germline V gene lookup returns CDR1 LGHNA and CDR2 YNFKEQ. DNA for the CDR3: TGTGCCAGCAGCCAGGATGGGGATAAAGAGCAGTACTTC. Its translation: CASSQDGDKEQYF.

This clonotype was counted many times. The chain links TRBV6-2 or TRBV6-3 to TRBJ1-1; D is unclear. The CDR3 extends over 11 amino acids. Germline values: CDR1 MNHEY, CDR2 SVGEGT. V was pared by 7 bases and J by 4 bases, with 7 bases between. The CDR3 sequence: CASTPRTEAFF. CDR3 DNA: TGTGCCAGCACCCCCCGCACTGAAGCTTTCTTT.

This chain joins TRBV28 and TRBJ1-2, with D maybe TRBD1 (6 bases). The ends were cut back, 5 bases at V and 4 bases at J, with 14 bases in the middle. Per germline, CDR1 MDHEN and CDR2 SYDVKM. The CDR3 runs to 14 residues. In nucleotides, the CDR3 is TGTGCCAGCAGTCCCACAGGGAGTTTCTATGGCTACACCTTC. Its protein product is CASSPTGSFYGYTF.

On this clonotype: Without the conserved terminal phenylalanine or tryptophan, this CDR3 likely stems from a read error. The DNA is omitted, as the CDR3 cannot be located on it reliably, and the CDR3 follows TCRdb's listing. The chain recombines TRBV7-3 with TRBJ2-1; TRBD2 is taken as the D call from the table, unchecked against the DNA. In germline, CDR1 is SGHTA, CDR2 FQGTGA. The CDR3 length is 14 residues, termini included. This CDR3 reads CASSRLAGANEQFL.

About this clonotype itself: No conserved phenylalanine or tryptophan is present at the end of the CDR3, so a read error is the likely explanation. The DNA is omitted, as the CDR3 cannot be located on it reliably, and the CDR3 follows TCRdb's listing. V and J are TRBV5-5 and TRBJ1-1; the DNA was not compared with TRBD1, the D call given in the table. Germline V gene data show CDR1 as SGHKS and CDR2 as YYEKEE (reference sequence). The CDR3 spans 15 residues, counting both ends. CDR3 residues: CASSLLSLPGTEVFL.

As regards this clonotype: A much larger clone differs by one base, so this may be a read error. The chain uses TRBV4-2 and TRBJ2-7; the D is unclear. The CDR3 consists of 14 residues. CDR1 and CDR2 (germline): LGHNA, YNFKEQ. The DNA of the CDR3 is TGTGCCAGCAGCCACCCTACAGCAGGCCACGAGCAGCACTTC. This encodes CASSHPTAGHEQHF.

This clonotype was picked up a small number of times. The chain employs TRBV6-1 and TRBJ2-5, with 9 bases matching TRBD1. V was clipped by 4 bases and J by 5 bases; unmatched bases: 14. This CDR3 contains 17 residues. CDR1 is MNHNS and CDR2 is SASEGT in the germline V gene. CDR3 protein: CASSAPRGGQGVETQYF. The CDR3 DNA reads TGTGCCAGCAGTGCGCCTCGAGGGGGACAGGGTGTGGAGACCCAGTACTTC.

This clonotype was seen once. A much larger clone lies a single base off, so this may be a read error. The J gene is TRBJ2-1, the V gene TRBV6-5; D is unclear. Germline-derived CDR1 and CDR2 are MNHEY and SVGAGI. The CDR3 totals 12 residues. V lost 2 bases to trimming and J lost 7 bases, with 6 bases between them. The CDR3 region is CASSYDKNEQFF. The CDR3 DNA sequence: TGTGCCAGCAGTTACGATAAGAATGAGCAGTTCTTC.

In regard to this clonotype: Just one base apart from a much larger clone, this may be a read error. The CDR3 carries no conserved terminal phenylalanine or tryptophan, so it likely arises from a read error. The chain recombines TRBV4-3 with TRBJ2-1; 8 nucleotides agree with TRBD2. The CDR3 spans 16 residues. Germline assignment: CDR1 LGHNA and CDR2 YSLEER. The junction had 9 bases not matched to a gene; V was cut back by 3 bases and J by 5 bases. The CDR3 sequence is CASSQKSGSLDNEQFS. CDR3 DNA sequence: TGCGCCAGCAGCCAGAAGAGCGGGAGTCTCGACAATGAGCAGTTCTCC.

Concerning this clonotype itself: This may come from a read error, since a much larger clone is one base off. The chain combines TRBV10-3 with TRBJ2-3; 11 bases are a match to TRBD2. Germline V gives CDR1 ENHRY, CDR2 SYGVKD. The CDR3 spans 17 residues. With V trimmed by 7 bases and J by 4 bases, 13 bases remained unmatched. The CDR3 sequence is CAIKGHSGRGSADTQYF. CDR3 coding DNA: TGTGCCATCAAAGGTCATAGCGGGAGGGGAAGCGCAGATACGCAGTATTTT.

This clonotype occurred once. Given a much more abundant clone one base away, this may be a read error. The rearrangement joins TRBV29-1 to TRBJ1-6; maybe TRBD1 (5 bases). The length of the CDR3 is 13 residues. Germline V lookup: CDR1 SQVTM, CDR2 ANQGSEA. CDR3 sequence reads: CSVRGTANSPLYF. The CDR3 coding sequence is TGCAGCGTACGAGGGACGGCTAATTCACCCCTCTACTTT. Using reference TRBV29-1 and TRBJ1-6 for the parts outside the CDR3, the full variable domain is SAVISQKPSRDICQRGTSLTIQCQVDSQVTMMFWYRQQPGQSLTLIATANQGSEATYESGFVIDKFPISRPNLTFSTLTVSNMSPEDSSIYLCSVRGTANSPLYFGNGTRLTVT.

The genes are TRBV12-3 or TRBV12-4 and TRBJ2-2; TRBD1 agrees at 8 bases. The trim removed 7 bases at V and 4 bases at J, leaving 11 bases unmatched. The CDR3 is made up of 16 amino acids. CDR3 bases: TGTGCCAGCACTTCCGGACAGGGCGGGGCCACCGGGGAGCTGTTTTTT. The encoded protein is CASTSGQGGATGELFF.

Comment on this clonotype: The junction and the germline gene differ at one end; a read error may be behind it. The chain couples TRBV29-1 to TRBJ2-3; 7 bases line up with TRBD1. Germline V gene data show CDR1 as SQVTM and CDR2 as ANQGSEA. This CDR3 contains 13 residues. The CDR3 DNA reads TGCAGCGTTAAGGGGGTGGGGACAGATACGCAATATTTT. It translates to CSVKGVGTDTQYF.

This chain connects TRBV7-2 to TRBJ2-2; TRBD2 matches 8 bases. CDR3 length: 16 amino acids. V lost 4 bases, J lost 5 bases, and 9 bases stayed unmatched. Per germline, CDR1 SGHTA and CDR2 FQGNSA. CDR3 residues: CASSYRGTSGTGELFF. In nucleotides, the CDR3 is TGTGCCAGCAGCTATAGGGGGACTAGTGGAACCGGGGAGCTGTTTTTT. Full variable domain (rest looked up from reference TRBV7-2 and TRBJ2-2): GAGVSQSPSNKVTEKGKDVELRCDPISGHTALYWYRQSLGQGLEFLIYFQGNSAPDKSGLPSDRFSAERTGGSVSTLTIQRTQQEDSAVYLCASSYRGTSGTGELFFGEGSRLTVL.

As regards this clonotype: Given the absence of the conserved phenylalanine or tryptophan at the CDR3 end, a read error is likely. The DNA is omitted, as the CDR3 cannot be located on it reliably, and the CDR3 follows TCRdb's listing. The chain links TRBV21-1 to TRBJ2-1; the D call in the table, TRBD2, was not verified against the DNA. TRBV21-1 is a known pseudogene. The CDR3 numbers 15 amino acids, ends counted. CDR3 residues: CASSNKAGSYNEQFS.

As for this clonotype: Sequence at one end of the junction differs from germline and may be a read error. J is TRBJ2-5 and V is TRBV5-4, with D possibly matching TRBD2 (6 bases). CDR3 length: 12 residues. Germline lookup yields CDR1 SGHNT and CDR2 YYREEE (reference sequence). CDR3 bases: TGTGCCAGCAGCTTGGAAGGGACTCACGCACGCTTC. It specifies CASSLEGTHARF.

A note on this clonotype: The junction does not match germline at one end; this may be a read error. The V and J genes are TRBV29-1 and TRBJ2-3, with 8 bases identical to TRBD2. The CDR3 covers 14 residues. CDR1 SQVTM and CDR2 ANQGSEA come from the germline V gene. CDR3 in amino acids: CSVDNGRATDTQYF. CDR3 bases: TGCAGCGTTGATAACGGGAGGGCAACAGATACACAGTATTTT.

Comments on this clonotype: A much bigger clone sits one base away, suggesting this may be a read error. In DNA, the CDR3 is TGCGCCAGCAGTGAGTCGACTTGCGGGAGGGATACGCAGTATTTT. Protein product: CASSESTCGRDTQYF. The chain uses TRBV10-2 and TRBJ2-3, with 8 bases aligning to TRBD2. CDR1 is WSHSY and CDR2 is SAAADI in the germline V gene. This CDR3 contains 15 residues. Trimming at V came to 0 bases and at J to 6 bases, leaving 5 bases not matched to a gene.

The chain employs TRBV11-2 and TRBJ2-1, with D possibly being TRBD1 or TRBD2 (5 bases each). V was cut by 0 bases and J by 3 bases, with 9 bases left in between. The CDR3 length is 15 residues. Germline-derived CDR1 and CDR2 are SGHAT and FQNNGV. The CDR3 reads CASSLDGGNYNEQFF. CDR3 nucleotides: TGTGCCAGCAGCTTAGATGGGGGAAACTACAATGAGCAGTTCTTC.